Sequencing of this T cell receptor beta chain was carried out in a study of OX40 agonist ivuxolimab in advanced cancers. CDR1 LNHNV and CDR2 YYDKDF come from the germline V gene (reference sequence). The CDR3 is made up of 15 amino acids. Trimming at V came to 0 bases and at J to 5 bases, leaving 3 bases not matched to a gene. The data were produced by immunoSEQ multiplex PCR, yet TCRdb's version contains in-frame clones alone and is incomplete. This table holds 98,000 or so clones, 89% found once. The clonotype originates from an adult with an advanced solid tumor such as melanoma, head and neck, liver or kidney cancer. The sample consisted of CD4+ or CD8+ T cells sorted from blood, taken in a trial of the OX40 agonist ivuxolimab. The chain carries TRBV15 and TRBJ2-1, with 8 bases lining up with TRBD2. For the CDR3, the DNA is TGTGCCACCAGCAGAGATAGCGGGATCAACAATGAGCAGTTCTTC. The encoded protein is CATSRDSGINNEQFF.